These 3 T cell receptor beta chains were all obtained from the same sample, sequenced in a study of blood T cell repertoires in COVID-19. Clones were read by immunoSEQ multiplex PCR, and TCRdb kept only the in-frame ones, dropping some. The sample lists about 160,000 clones, 89% occurring once. Sequenced material: peripheral blood. These receptors originate from a man between 60 and 75 years old with acute or convalescent COVID-19.

This sequence joins TRBV9 and TRBJ1-2, with 8 positions matching TRBD1. The V and J ends lost 2 bases and 14 bases, in that order; junction bases with no gene match: 14. Germline values: CDR1 SGDLS, CDR2 YYNGEE. The CDR3 is 14 residues long. The CDR3 DNA reads as TGTGCCAGCAGCGTGGACTGGACAGGGAACACTGGTACCTTC. Its protein product is CASSVDWTGNTGTF.

A word on this clone: At one boundary the junction diverges from the germline segment, which might be a read error. This sequence joins TRBV5-1 and TRBJ2-7, with a possible D match to TRBD1 (5 bases). The CDR3 spans 13 residues. Germline V gene sequence: CDR1 SGHRS, CDR2 YFSETQ. As DNA, the CDR3 is TGCGCCAGCAGCCCCTCTCAGGGCTACGAGCAGTATTTC. Translated: CASSPSQGYEQYF.

The rearrangement joins TRBV4-1 to TRBJ1-5; D unclear. Germline V gene data show CDR1 as MGHRA and CDR2 as YSYEKL. Trimming took 1 base from V and 5 from J, leaving 12 bases between them. The length of the CDR3 is 15 residues. This chain's CDR3 is CASSQVERRDQPQHF. The CDR3 nucleotides are TGCGCCAGCAGCCAAGTAGAAAGACGGGATCAGCCCCAGCATTTT.